The 2 T cell receptor beta chains below all came from one sample that was sequenced in a study of breast tumors, draining lymph nodes, adjacent tissues. TCRdb re-derived calls from the multiplex PCR reads in MiXCR, one entry per CDR3 protein. The sample includes 150,000 to 200,000 distinct CDR3 sequences, roughly 30% of them seen just once. Axillary draining lymph nodes of breast cancer patients supplied the node samples. Sequencing used axillary lymph node tissue. These receptors were taken from a female donor with breast cancer. Some clones in this sample may be carry-over from other donors' samples.

A few counts support this clonotype. A read error may produce the germline difference seen at one junction end. The chain has TRBV6-5 and TRBJ2-1; D unresolved. The CDR3 has 16 amino acids. Germline V gene data show CDR1 as MNHEY and CDR2 as SVGAGI. In nucleotides, the CDR3 is TGTGCCAGCAGTCACTCCACGAGTCTGTCCTACAATGAGCAGTTCTTC. Residues: CASSHSTSLSYNEQFF.

At least ten counts were recorded for this clonotype. The J gene is TRBJ2-5, the V gene TRBV7-2; the D is unclear. The V end lost 0 bases, the J end lost 7 bases, and 9 bases lay between the germline ends. The CDR3 sequence is 13 residues long. Germline V gene sequence: CDR1 SGHTA, CDR2 FQGNSA. The CDR3: CASSLAQWRTQYF. CDR3 DNA sequence: TGTGCCAGCAGCTTAGCTCAATGGCGGACCCAGTACTTC.